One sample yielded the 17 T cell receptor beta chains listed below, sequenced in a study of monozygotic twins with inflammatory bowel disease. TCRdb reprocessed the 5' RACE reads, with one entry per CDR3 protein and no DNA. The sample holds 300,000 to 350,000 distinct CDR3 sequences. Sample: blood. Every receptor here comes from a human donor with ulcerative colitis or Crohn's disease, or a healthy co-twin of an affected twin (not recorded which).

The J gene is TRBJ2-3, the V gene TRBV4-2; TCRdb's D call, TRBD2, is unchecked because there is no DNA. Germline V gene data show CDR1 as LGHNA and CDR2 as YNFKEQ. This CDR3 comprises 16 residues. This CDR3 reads CASSQDGEGGPDTQYF.

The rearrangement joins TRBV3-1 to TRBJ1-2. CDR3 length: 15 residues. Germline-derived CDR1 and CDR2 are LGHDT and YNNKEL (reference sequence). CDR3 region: CASSQVYKENYGYTF. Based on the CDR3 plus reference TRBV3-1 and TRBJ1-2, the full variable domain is DTAVSQTPKYLVTQMGNDKSIKCEQNLGHDTMYWYKQDSKKFLKIMFSYNNKELIINETVPNRFSPKSPDKAHLNLHINSLELGDSAVYFCASSQVYKENYGYTFGSGTRLTVV.

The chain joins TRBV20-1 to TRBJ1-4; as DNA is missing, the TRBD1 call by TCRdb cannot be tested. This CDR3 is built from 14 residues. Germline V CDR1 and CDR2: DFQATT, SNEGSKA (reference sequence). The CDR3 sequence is CSARSAGTNEKLFF.

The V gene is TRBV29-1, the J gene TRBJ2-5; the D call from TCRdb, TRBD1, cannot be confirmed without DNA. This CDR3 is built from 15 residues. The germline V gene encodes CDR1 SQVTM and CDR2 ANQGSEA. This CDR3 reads CSVEEVDRGQETQYF.

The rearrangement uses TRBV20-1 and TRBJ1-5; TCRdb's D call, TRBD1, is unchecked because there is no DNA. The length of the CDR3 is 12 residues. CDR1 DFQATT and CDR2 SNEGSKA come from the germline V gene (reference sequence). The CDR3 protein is CSAGTGDKPQHF.

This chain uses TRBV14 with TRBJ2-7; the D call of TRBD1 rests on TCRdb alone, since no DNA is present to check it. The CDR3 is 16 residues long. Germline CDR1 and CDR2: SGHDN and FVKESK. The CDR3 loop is CASSQARQGISNEQYF.

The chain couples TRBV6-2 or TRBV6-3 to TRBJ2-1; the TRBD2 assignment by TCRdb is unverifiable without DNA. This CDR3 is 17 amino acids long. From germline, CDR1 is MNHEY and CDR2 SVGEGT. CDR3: CASSDLAGVAVGDEQFF.

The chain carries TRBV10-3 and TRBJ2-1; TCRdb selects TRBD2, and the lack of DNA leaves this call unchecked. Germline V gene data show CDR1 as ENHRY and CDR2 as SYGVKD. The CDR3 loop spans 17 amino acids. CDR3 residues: CAISGWPSGGASEEQFF.

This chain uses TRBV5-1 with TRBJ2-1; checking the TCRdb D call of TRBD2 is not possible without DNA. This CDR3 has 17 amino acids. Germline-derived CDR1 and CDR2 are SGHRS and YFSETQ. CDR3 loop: CASSIGAAGRAYNEQFF.

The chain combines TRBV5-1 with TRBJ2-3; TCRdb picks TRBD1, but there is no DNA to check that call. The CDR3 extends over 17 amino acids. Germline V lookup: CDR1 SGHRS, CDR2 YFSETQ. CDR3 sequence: CASSLGYPGGGTDTQYF.

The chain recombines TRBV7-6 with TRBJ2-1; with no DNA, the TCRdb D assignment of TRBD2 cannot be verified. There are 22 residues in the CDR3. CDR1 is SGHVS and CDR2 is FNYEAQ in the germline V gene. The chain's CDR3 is CASSPTPRLAGVLESSYNEQFF.

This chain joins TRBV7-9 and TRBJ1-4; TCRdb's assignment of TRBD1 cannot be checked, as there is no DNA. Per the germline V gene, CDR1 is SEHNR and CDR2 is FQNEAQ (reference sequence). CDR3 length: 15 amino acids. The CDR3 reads CASSLPGATNEKLFF.

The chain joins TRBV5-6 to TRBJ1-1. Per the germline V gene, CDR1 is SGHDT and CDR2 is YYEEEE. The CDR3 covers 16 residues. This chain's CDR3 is CASTPSQAQRYTEAFF.

CDR3 protein: CSVGILVNEQFF. The chain recombines TRBV29-1 with TRBJ2-1. CDR3 size: 12 residues. Looked up from germline, CDR1 is SQVTM and CDR2 is ANQGSEA.

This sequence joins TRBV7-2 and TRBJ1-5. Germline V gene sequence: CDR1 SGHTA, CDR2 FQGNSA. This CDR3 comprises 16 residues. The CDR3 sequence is CASSLHTGSRNQPQHF.

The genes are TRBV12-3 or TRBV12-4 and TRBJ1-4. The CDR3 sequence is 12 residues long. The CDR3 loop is CASRDHNEKLFF.

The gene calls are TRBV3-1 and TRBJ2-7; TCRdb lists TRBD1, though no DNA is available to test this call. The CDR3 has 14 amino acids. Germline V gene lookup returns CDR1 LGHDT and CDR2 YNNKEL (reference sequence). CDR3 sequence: CASSQDASLYEQYF.